This T cell receptor (beta chain) appears in the sequencing data of a study of T cells after yellow fever vaccination. Via MiXCR, TCRdb re-called the 5' RACE reads, giving one row per CDR3 protein. The sample yields more than 300,000 distinct CDR3 sequences, approximately 11% seen once. Germline V CDR1 and CDR2: MNHEY, SMNVEV (reference sequence). The CDR3 length is 18 residues. The V end was cut by 3 bases, the J end by 3 bases, with 22 bases between. The clonotype was recovered from a man aged 18 to 30 who received the YFV17D yellow fever vaccine. The material sequenced was CD4+ T cells sorted from PBMCs, taken 45 days after the yellow fever booster vaccination. The chain carries TRBV27 and TRBJ2-3; a possible D gene is TRBD1 (5 bases). In DNA form, the CDR3 reads TGTGCCAGCAGTTTCAGGTGGGGCGCCAGGGCGGCTACAGATACGCAGTATTTT. Translation gives CASSFRWGARAATDTQYF.